The 3 T cell receptor beta chains below were found in one sample sequenced in a study of neurological immune-mediated disorders (dated 2019 in TCRdb). The library was made by 5' RACE. This sample was sequenced with an Illumina HiSeq 2500. TCRdb itself trimmed the public reads at Q25 with fastp, ran MiXCR and retained productive beta chains. Every distinct CDR3 protein forms one entry, paired with its most common genes and DNA. A total of some 24,000 distinct CDR3 sequences appear in this sample, around 15% of them only once. The top ten clones comprise roughly 17% of the sample. Source material: PBMCs. These receptors came from a woman aged 40 to 50 with HTLV-1-associated myelopathy (HAM/TSP).

This clonotype occurred many times. The chain links TRBV6-1 to TRBJ1-5; D is uncertain. Trimming removed 2 bases from V and 5 bases from J, with 7 bases in between. This CDR3 is built from 13 residues. Germline lookup yields CDR1 MNHNS and CDR2 SASEGT. CDR3 DNA: TGTGCCAGCAGTGAATCCCAGGATCAGCCCCAGCATTTT. Translation: CASSESQDQPQHF.

This clonotype was counted many times. Its ends do not fully match the called genes, so a read error is possible. The rearrangement joins TRBV20-1 to TRBJ1-5; D is unclear. Germline V gene data show CDR1 as DFQATT and CDR2 as SNEGSKA (reference sequence). This CDR3 has 12 amino acids. This CDR3 is CTASGPEQPQHF. The CDR3 nucleotides read TGCACTGCTAGTGGGCCAGAACAGCCCCAGCATTTT.

This clonotype was counted many times. The chain couples TRBV12-3 or TRBV12-4 to TRBJ2-1; D perhaps matches TRBD2 (7 bases). The CDR3 has 14 amino acids. Trimming took off 3 bases at V and 6 bases at J, with 12 bases between the two ends. CDR3 in DNA: TGTGCCAGCAGTTTGGGGGGGCTGGTCAATGAGCAGTTCTTC. It translates to CASSLGGLVNEQFF.